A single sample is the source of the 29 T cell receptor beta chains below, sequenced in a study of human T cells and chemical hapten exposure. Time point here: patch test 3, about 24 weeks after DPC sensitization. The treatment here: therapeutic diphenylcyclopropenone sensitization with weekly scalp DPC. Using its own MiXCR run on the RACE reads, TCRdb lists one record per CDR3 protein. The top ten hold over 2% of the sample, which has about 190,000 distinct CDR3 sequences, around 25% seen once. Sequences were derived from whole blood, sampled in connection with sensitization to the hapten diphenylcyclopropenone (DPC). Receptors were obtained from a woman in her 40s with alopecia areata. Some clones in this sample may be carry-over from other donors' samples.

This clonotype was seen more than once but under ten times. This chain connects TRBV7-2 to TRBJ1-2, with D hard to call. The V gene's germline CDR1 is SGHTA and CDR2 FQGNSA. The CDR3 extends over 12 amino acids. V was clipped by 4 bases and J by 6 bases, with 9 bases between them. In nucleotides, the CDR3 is TGTGCCAGCAGCTCCGAGAGGAATGGCTACACCTTC. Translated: CASSSERNGYTF.

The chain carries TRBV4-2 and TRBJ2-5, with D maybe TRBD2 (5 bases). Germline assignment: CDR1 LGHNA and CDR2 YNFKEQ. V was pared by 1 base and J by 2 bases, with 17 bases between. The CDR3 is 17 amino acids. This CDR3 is CASSQGTDFQIQETQYF. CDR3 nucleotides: TGTGCCAGCAGCCAAGGAACGGACTTCCAAATACAAGAGACCCAGTACTTC.

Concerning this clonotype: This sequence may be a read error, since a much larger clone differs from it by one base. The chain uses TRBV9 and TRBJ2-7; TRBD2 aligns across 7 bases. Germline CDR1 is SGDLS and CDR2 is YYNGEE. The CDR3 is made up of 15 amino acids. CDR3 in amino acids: CVSSVGGRAPYEQYF. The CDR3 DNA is TGTGTCAGCAGCGTAGGAGGGAGGGCCCCCTACGAGCAGTACTTC.

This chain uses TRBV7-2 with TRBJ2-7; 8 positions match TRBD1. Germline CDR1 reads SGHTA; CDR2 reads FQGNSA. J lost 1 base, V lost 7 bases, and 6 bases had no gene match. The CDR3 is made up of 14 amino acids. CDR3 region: CASKSDRESYEQYF. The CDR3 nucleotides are TGTGCCAGCAAATCGGACAGGGAGTCCTACGAGCAGTACTTC. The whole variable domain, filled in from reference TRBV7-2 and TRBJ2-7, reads GAGVSQSPSNKVTEKGKDVELRCDPISGHTALYWYRQSLGQGLEFLIYFQGNSAPDKSGLPSDRFSAERTGGSVSTLTIQRTQQEDSAVYLCASKSDRESYEQYFGPGTRLTVT.

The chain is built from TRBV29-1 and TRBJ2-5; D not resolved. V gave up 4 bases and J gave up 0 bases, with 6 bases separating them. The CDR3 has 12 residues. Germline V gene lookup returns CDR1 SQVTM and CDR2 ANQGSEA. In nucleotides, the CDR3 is TGCAGCGTTGGGACGAACCAAGAGACCCAGTACTTC. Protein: CSVGTNQETQYF.

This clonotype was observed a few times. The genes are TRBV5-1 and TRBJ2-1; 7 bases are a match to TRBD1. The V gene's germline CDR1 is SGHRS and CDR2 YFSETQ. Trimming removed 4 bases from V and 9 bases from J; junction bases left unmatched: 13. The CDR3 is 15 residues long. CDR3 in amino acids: CASSPMTGTKGEQFF. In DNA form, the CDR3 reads TGCGCCAGCAGCCCAATGACAGGGACAAAGGGTGAGCAGTTCTTC.

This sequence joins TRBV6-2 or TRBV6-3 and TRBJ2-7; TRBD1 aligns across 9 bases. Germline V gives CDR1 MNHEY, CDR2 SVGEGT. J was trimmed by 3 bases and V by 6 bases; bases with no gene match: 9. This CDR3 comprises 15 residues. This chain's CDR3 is CASRRDRVGGYEQYF. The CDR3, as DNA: TGTGCCAGCAGACGGGACAGGGTTGGGGGCTACGAGCAGTACTTC.

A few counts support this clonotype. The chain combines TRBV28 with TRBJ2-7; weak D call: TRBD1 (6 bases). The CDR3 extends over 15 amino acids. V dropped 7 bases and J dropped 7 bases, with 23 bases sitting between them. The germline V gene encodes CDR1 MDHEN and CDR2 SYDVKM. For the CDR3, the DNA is TGTGCCAGCATCACCACCGGGGCCCAGGGGATGGAGCAGTACTTC. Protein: CASITTGAQGMEQYF.

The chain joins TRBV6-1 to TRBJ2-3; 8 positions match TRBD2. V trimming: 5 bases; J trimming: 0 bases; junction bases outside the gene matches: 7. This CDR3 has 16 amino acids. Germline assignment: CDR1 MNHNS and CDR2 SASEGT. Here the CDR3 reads CASSTGLAASTDTQYF. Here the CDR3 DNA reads TGTGCCAGCAGTACCGGACTAGCTGCTAGCACAGATACGCAGTATTTT.

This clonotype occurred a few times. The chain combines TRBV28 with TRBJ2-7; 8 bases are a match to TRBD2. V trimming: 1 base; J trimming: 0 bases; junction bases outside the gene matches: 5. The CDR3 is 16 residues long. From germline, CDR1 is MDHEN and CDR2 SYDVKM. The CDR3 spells CASSLSLAGISYEQYF. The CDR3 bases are TGTGCCAGCAGTTTATCTCTAGCGGGCATCTCCTACGAGCAGTACTTC.

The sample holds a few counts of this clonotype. The CDR3 coding sequence is TGCAGTGCTATGGTGCAGGCGAGGGATGAAAAACTGTTTTTT. Amino acids: CSAMVQARDEKLFF. The chain uses TRBV20-1 and TRBJ1-4; D not certain. Germline values: CDR1 DFQATT, CDR2 SNEGSKA (reference sequence). The V end lost 4 bases, the J end lost 6 bases, and 15 bases lay between the germline ends. This CDR3 comprises 14 residues.

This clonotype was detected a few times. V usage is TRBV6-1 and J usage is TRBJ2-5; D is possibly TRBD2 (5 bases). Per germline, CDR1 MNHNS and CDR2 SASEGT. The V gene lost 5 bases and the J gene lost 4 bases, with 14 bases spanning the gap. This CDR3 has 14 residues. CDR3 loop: CASSPGRGRETQYF. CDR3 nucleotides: TGTGCCAGCAGTCCCGGACGCGGGCGAGAGACCCAGTACTTC.

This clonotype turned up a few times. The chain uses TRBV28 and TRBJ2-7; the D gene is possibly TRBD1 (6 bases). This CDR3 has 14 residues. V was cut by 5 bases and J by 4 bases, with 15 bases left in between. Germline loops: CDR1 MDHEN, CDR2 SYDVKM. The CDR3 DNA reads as TGTGCCAGCAGTCCGGAGACAGGCCTTTACGAGCAGTACTTC. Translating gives CASSPETGLYEQYF.

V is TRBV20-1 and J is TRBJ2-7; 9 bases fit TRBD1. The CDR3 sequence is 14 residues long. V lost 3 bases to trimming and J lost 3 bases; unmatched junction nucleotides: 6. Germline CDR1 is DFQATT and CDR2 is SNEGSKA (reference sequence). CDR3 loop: CSASNRGRIYEQYF. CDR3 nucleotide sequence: TGCAGTGCTAGTAACAGGGGGCGCATCTACGAGCAGTACTTC.

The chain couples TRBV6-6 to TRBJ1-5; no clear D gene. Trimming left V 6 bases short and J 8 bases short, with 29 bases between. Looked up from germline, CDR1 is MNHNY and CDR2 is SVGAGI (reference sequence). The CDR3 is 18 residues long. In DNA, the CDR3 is TGTGCCAGCAGCCCCCCCGGGCAGCGGCGCGGATCAATCAAGCCCCAGCATTTT. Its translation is CASSPPGQRRGSIKPQHF.

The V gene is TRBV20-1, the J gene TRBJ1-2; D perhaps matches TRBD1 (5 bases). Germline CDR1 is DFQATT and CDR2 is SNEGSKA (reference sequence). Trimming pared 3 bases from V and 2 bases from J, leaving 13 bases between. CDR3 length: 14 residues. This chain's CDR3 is CSARGGEINYGYTF. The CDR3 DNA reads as TGCAGTGCTAGGGGGGGAGAAATAAACTATGGCTACACCTTC.

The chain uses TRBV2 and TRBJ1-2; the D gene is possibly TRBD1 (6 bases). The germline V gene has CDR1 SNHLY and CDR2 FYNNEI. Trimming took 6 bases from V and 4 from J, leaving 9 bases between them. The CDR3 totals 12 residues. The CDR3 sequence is CASRRQAYGYTF. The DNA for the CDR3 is TGTGCCAGCAGGCGACAGGCCTATGGCTACACCTTC.

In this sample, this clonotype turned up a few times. The CDR3 DNA reads TGTGCCAGCAGTCCTCGGGACAGCCAAGAGACCCAGTACTTC. As protein: CASSPRDSQETQYF. This sequence joins TRBV28 and TRBJ2-5; 7 bases agree with TRBD1. The germline V gene encodes CDR1 MDHEN and CDR2 SYDVKM. The ends lost 5 bases at V and 1 base at J; junction bases unmatched: 4. The length of the CDR3 is 14 residues.

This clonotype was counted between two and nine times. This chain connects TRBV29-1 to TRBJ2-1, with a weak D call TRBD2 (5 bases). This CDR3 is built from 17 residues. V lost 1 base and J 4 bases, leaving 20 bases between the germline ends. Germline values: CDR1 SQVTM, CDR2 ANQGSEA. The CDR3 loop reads CSVEGLGGQAFYNEQFF. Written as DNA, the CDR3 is TGCAGCGTTGAAGGCCTAGGAGGTCAGGCTTTTTACAATGAGCAGTTCTTC.

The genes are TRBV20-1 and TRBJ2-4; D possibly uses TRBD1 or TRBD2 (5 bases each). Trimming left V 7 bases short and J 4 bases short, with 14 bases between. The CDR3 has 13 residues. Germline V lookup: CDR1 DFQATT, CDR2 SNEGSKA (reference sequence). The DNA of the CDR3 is TGCAGTGGCGCGCCGGGACGGAAAAACATTCAGTACTTC. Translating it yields CSGAPGRKNIQYF.

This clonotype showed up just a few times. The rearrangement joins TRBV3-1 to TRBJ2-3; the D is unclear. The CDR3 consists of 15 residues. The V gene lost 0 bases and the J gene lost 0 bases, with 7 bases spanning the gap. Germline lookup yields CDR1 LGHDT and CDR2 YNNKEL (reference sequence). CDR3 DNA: TGTGCCAGCAGCCAAGATTTTTCCAGCACAGATACGCAGTATTTT. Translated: CASSQDFSSTDTQYF.

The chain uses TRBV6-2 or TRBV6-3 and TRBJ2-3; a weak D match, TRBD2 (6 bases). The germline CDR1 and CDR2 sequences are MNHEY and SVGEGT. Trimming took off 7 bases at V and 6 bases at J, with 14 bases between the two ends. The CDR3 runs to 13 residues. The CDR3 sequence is CASTVLARDTQYF. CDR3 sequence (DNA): TGTGCCAGCACGGTGCTAGCGAGGGATACGCAGTATTTT.

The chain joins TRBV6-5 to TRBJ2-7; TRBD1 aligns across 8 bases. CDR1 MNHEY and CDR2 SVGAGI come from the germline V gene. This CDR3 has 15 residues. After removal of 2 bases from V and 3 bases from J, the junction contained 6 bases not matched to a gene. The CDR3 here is CASSYTGTGDYEQYF. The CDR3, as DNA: TGTGCCAGCAGTTACACGGGGACAGGAGACTACGAGCAGTACTTC.

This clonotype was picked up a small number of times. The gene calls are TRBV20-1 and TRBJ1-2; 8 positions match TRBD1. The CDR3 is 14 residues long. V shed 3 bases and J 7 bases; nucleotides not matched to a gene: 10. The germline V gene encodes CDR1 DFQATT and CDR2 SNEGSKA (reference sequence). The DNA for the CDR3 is TGCAGTGCTAGTGAGAGAGACAGGGGCTTTGGCTACACCTTC. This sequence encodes CSASERDRGFGYTF.

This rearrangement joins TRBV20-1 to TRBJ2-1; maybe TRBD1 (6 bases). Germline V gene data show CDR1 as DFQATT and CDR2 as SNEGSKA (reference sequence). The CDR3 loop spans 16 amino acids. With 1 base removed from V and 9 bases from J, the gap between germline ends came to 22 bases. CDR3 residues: CSARGGGWGPGSEQFF. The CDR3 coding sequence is TGCAGTGCTAGAGGGGGCGGTTGGGGGCCCGGATCTGAGCAGTTCTTC.

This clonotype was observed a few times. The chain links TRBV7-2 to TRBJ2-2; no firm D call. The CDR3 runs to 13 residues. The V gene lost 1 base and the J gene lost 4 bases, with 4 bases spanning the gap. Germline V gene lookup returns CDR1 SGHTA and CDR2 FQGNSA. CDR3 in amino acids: CASSLVITGELFF. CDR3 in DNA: TGTGCCAGCAGCTTAGTCATCACCGGGGAGCTGTTTTTT.

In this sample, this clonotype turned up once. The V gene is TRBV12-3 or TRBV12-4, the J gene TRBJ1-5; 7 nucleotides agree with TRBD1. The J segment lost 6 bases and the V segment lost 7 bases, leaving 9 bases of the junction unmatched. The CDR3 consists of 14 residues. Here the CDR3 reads CASTGQGGGQPQHF. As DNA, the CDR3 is TGTGCCAGCACGGGGCAGGGGGGTGGTCAGCCCCAGCATTTT.

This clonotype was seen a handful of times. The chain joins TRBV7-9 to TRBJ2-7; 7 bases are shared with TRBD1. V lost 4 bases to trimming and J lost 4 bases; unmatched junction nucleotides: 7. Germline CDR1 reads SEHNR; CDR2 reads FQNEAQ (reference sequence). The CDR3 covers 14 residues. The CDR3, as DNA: TGTGCCAGCAGCTCGACGACAGGGCGGTACGAGCAGTACTTC. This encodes CASSSTTGRYEQYF.

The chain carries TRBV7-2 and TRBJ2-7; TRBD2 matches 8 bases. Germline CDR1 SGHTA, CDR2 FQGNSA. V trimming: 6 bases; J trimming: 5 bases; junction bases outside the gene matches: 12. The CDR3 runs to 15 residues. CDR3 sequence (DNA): TGTGCCAGCAGGCTGGCGCTCGGGGGGGGCAACGAGCAGTACTTC. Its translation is CASRLALGGGNEQYF.